This TCR beta chain originates from a study of identifying expanded T cells in peripheral blood. Study outcomes and limitations: Clone count variance between approximately two-week samples rose with total template count. Differentially abundant clones: 1 to 1.5 between replicates, around 16 at two to three weeks, approximately 19 at four.

This clone was seen a handful of times. As yet, its antigen is unknown. Collection occurred without any documented infections or immune events in donors. This CDR3 spans 16 amino acids. Germline CDR1 SGHDN, CDR2 FVKESK. V lost 4 bases, J lost 7 bases, and 22 bases lay in between. Using immunoSEQ multiplex PCR, the repertoire was profiled, and TCRdb retains in-frame clones only, with some absent. The sample contains about 81,000 clones, 84% of which appear only once. The chain joins TRBV14 to TRBJ1-2; D might be TRBD1 (6 bases). Sequenced: blood. The sequence was obtained from a person aged 18 to 75 in good health. The CDR3 sequence is CASSPHGLQGMSGYTF. The DNA of the CDR3 is TGTGCCAGCAGCCCCCATGGTCTTCAGGGGATGAGTGGCTACACCTTC.